Described below is a single T cell receptor beta chain sequence and its context. The CDR3 totals 15 residues. V dropped 4 bases and J dropped 1 base, with 12 bases sitting between them. The germline V gene has CDR1 SGHDT and CDR2 YYEEEE. The entry originates in a study of cytomegalovirus exposure and HLA in healthy donors. At the level of the study: HLA-typed donors were the source of 82 million or so unique TCRs, which an early data release held.

Use of 60 Vbeta and 13 Jbeta primers characterized the PCR. Sequencing used immunoSEQ multiplex PCR; TCRdb keeps in-frame clones, though not all of them. The sample carries over 85,000 clones, about 80% recorded once. Sequencing was carried out using PBMCs. This clonotype was obtained from a woman aged 55-69 years in good health and CMV-seropositive. This chain uses TRBV5-6 with TRBJ1-5, with D possibly TRBD1 on 6 matching bases. The CDR3 loop reads CASSIRTVSNQPQHF. DNA for the CDR3: TGTGCCAGCAGCATACGGACAGTCAGCAATCAGCCCCAGCATTTT.